This TCR beta chain comes out of a study of CD8+CD57+ T cells in acquired aplastic anemia. Study-wide results and limits: Overlapping CD8+ CDR3 repertoires of patients and controls contained around 30 shared sequences.

Genomic DNA templated the TCR beta VDJ and CDR3 profiling. TCRdb reprocessed the reads via MiXCR and lists one record per CDR3 protein. The data contain 120,000 or so distinct CDR3 sequences, around 46% of them singletons. As regards this clonotype: Its specificity is unknown.

The germline gives CDR1 KGHDR, CDR2 SFDVKD. V lost 4 bases and J lost 0; bases outside the gene matches: 5. The CDR3 runs to 16 residues. The sample comprised sorted CD4+, CD8+, or CD8+CD57+ T cells (not recorded which) from PBMCs. The sequence was collected from a human donor in good health, serving as a control. The chain couples TRBV24-1 to TRBJ2-1, with 7 bases matching TRBD1. The CDR3 sequence is CATSDSGTASYNEQFF. The CDR3 nucleotides are TGTGCCACCAGTGACTCCGGGACAGCCTCCTACAATGAGCAGTTCTTC.